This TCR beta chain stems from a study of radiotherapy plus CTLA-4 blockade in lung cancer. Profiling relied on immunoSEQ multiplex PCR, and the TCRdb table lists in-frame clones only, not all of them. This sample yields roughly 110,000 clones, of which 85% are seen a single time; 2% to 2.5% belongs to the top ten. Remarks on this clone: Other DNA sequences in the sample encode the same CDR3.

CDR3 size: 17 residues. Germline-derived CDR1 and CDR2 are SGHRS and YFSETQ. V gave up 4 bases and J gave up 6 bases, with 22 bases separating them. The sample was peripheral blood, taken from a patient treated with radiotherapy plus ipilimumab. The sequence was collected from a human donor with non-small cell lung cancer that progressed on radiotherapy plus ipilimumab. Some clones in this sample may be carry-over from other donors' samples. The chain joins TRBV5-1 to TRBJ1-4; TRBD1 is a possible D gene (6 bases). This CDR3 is CASSGGRTTTGDEKLFF. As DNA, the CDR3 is TGCGCCAGCAGCGGGGGCCGTACAACTACCGGAGATGAAAAACTGTTTTTT.